The text below deals with one T cell receptor (beta chain). The data were obtained in a study of control samples from healthy donors and cancer patients. The protocol was immunoSEQ multiplex PCR, while the TCRdb copy is restricted to in-frame clones and leaves out a portion. The data contain about 100,000 clones, roughly 87% of them singletons. This CDR3 has 14 amino acids. Trimming at V came to 9 bases and at J to 1 base, leaving 4 bases not matched to a gene. The germline gives CDR1 KGHDR, CDR2 SFDVKD. The chain joins TRBV24-1 to TRBJ2-1; 8 nucleotides align to TRBD2. Sequenced material: blood. This sequence originates from a woman aged 50 to 60 in good health. This CDR3 is CATDGGRSYNEQFF. The CDR3 DNA reads TGTGCCACCGATGGCGGGAGGTCCTACAATGAGCAGTTCTTC.